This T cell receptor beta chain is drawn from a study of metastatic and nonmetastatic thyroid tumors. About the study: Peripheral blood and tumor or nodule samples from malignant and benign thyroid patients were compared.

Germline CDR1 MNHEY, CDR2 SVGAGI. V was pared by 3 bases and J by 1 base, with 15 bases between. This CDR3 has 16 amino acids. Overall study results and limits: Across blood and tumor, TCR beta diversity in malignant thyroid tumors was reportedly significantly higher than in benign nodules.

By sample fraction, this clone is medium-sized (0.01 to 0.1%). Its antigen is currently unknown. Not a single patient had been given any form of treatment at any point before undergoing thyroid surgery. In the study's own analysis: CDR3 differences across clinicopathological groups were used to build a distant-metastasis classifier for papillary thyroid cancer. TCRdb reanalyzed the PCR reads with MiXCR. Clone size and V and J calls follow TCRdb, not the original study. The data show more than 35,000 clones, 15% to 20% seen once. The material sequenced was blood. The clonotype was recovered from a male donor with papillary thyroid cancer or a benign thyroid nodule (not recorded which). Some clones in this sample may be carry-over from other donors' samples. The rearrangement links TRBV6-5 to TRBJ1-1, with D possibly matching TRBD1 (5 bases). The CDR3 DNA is TGTGCCAGCAGTTATAACCAGGGCTCCCCGAACACTGAAGCTTTCTTT. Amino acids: CASSYNQGSPNTEAFF.